The next 5 T cell receptor beta chains were all read from a single sample in a study of CD8 T cells in Susac syndrome. RNA was extracted with the RNeasy kit, and a quantity of roughly 0.5 to 1 ug was reverse transcribed using random hexamers. TCRdb called the immunoSEQ multiplex PCR reads again in MiXCR, with one record for every CDR3 protein. The data hold about 52,000 distinct CDR3 sequences, with 85% to 95% observed a single time. Material for sequencing was CD8+ T cells from PBMCs. The source of these receptors is a human donor with multiple sclerosis.

This rearrangement joins TRBV5-6 to TRBJ1-2, with D unresolved. This CDR3 is built from 17 residues. Per germline, CDR1 SGHDT and CDR2 YYEEEE. V was shortened by 1 base and J by 0 bases, with 16 bases between the two germline ends. CDR3 nucleotide sequence: TGTGCCAGCAGCTTGTGGTGGCAGAGCGGGGCTAACTATGGCTACACCTTC. As protein: CASSLWWQSGANYGYTF.

The chain employs TRBV11-2 and TRBJ2-1, with a weak D call TRBD1 (6 bases). Per germline, CDR1 SGHAT and CDR2 FQNNGV. Trimming pared 1 base from V and 8 bases from J, leaving 12 bases between. There are 14 residues in the CDR3. The CDR3 protein is CASSLGYRVDEQFF. In DNA, the CDR3 is TGTGCCAGCAGCTTAGGTTACAGGGTGGATGAGCAGTTCTTC.

The chain is built from TRBV11-1 and TRBJ1-1; possible D gene TRBD1, 5 bases. V gave up 3 bases and J gave up 0 bases, with 11 bases separating them. The germline V gene has CDR1 SGHAT and CDR2 FQDESV (reference sequence). The CDR3 consists of 15 residues. For the CDR3, the DNA is TGTGCCAGCAGCTTGGGACCGGGGATGAACACTGAAGCTTTCTTT. Translation: CASSLGPGMNTEAFF.

V is TRBV9 and J is TRBJ1-5; no definite D call. V lost 4 bases, J lost 2 bases, and 13 bases lay in between. The germline gives CDR1 SGDLS, CDR2 YYNGEE. The CDR3 has 15 residues. CDR3 bases: TGTGCCAGCAGCCCCCAAGGGTATGGCAATCAGCCCCAGCATTTT. Translating gives CASSPQGYGNQPQHF.

This rearrangement joins TRBV12-3 or TRBV12-4 to TRBJ2-1; D remains ambiguous. The CDR3 is made up of 15 amino acids. V was cut by 6 bases and J by 6 bases, with 18 bases left in between. The CDR3, as DNA: TGTGCCAGCAGCCCCGATGCAGCCAACCTCAATGAGCAGTTCTTC. Protein: CASSPDAANLNEQFF.